These 19 T cell receptor beta chains were all obtained from the same sample, sequenced in a study of control samples from healthy donors and cancer patients. Generated by immunoSEQ multiplex PCR, the TCRdb table keeps only in-frame clones and is missing some. Among around 160,000 clones listed, approximately 93% were seen once. Sequenced: blood. The receptors stem from a man younger than 35 in good health.

The V call is TRBV11-2, the J call TRBJ2-7; a weak D match, TRBD1 (6 bases). Germline V CDR1 and CDR2: SGHAT, FQNNGV. V lost 3 bases, J lost 3 bases, and 15 bases lay in between. This CDR3 region has 15 residues. CDR3 nucleotides: TGTGCCAGCAGCTTTACCGGGACATCACTCTACGAGCAGTACTTC. Translated: CASSFTGTSLYEQYF.

This chain links TRBV7-2 with TRBJ2-5; D not certain. The CDR3 is made up of 14 amino acids. Germline CDR1 SGHTA, CDR2 FQGNSA. V lost 5 bases and J lost 5, with 15 bases in between. The CDR3 region has the DNA TGTGCCAGCAGCCCCCGCCCTAACGTGGAGACCCAGTACTTC. Protein product: CASSPRPNVETQYF.

The V and J genes are TRBV7-8 and TRBJ2-7; 7 nucleotides match TRBD1. The V gene end was trimmed by 1 base and the J gene end by 0 bases; junction bases not matched to a gene: 9. The CDR3 is 17 amino acids. The germline V gene encodes CDR1 SGHVS and CDR2 FQNEAQ. As DNA, the CDR3 is TGTGCCAGCAGCTTAGTCTCCTGGACAGGAAGCTCCTACGAGCAGTACTTC. This codes for CASSLVSWTGSSYEQYF.

The chain carries TRBV5-4 and TRBJ1-1; D is unresolved. The V and J ends lost 0 bases and 7 bases respectively, with 13 bases between them. CDR3 size: 14 residues. Looked up from germline, CDR1 is SGHNT and CDR2 is YYREEE (reference sequence). The CDR3: CASSLASRPLEAFF. CDR3 DNA sequence: TGTGCCAGCAGCTTGGCCTCTCGCCCGCTTGAAGCTTTCTTT.

This chain joins TRBV19 and TRBJ2-7; the match to TRBD1 covers 8 bases. The CDR3 is made up of 13 amino acids. The junction had 7 bases not matched to a gene; V was cut back by 7 bases and J by 5 bases. Germline assignment: CDR1 LNHDA and CDR2 SQIVND (reference sequence). The CDR3 DNA sequence: TGTGCCAGTAACGCTGGGACAGGTGACGAGCAGTACTTC. Amino acids: CASNAGTGDEQYF.

This clone was seen a handful of times. The chain uses TRBV7-3 and TRBJ1-5, with no clear D. Looked up from germline, CDR1 is SGHTA and CDR2 is FQGTGA. This CDR3 has 14 amino acids. With 5 bases removed from V and 4 bases from J, the gap between germline ends came to 12 bases. CDR3 sequence reads: CASSPGRANQPQHF. CDR3 DNA: TGTGCCAGCAGCCCCGGGAGAGCGAATCAGCCCCAGCATTTT.

The V gene is TRBV5-4, the J gene TRBJ2-3; D is unresolved. The CDR3 extends over 12 amino acids. The V gene lost 4 bases and the J gene lost 6 bases, with 9 bases spanning the gap. Germline V CDR1 and CDR2: SGHNT, YYREEE (reference sequence). For the CDR3, the DNA is TGTGCCAGCAGCCTGGGTGCGGATACGCAGTATTTT. Amino acid sequence: CASSLGADTQYF.

This chain uses TRBV19 with TRBJ1-1, with TRBD1 identical over 8 bases. This CDR3 is built from 15 residues. The germline gives CDR1 LNHDA, CDR2 SQIVND (reference sequence). The trim removed 5 bases at V and 2 bases at J, leaving 7 bases unmatched. The CDR3 region has the DNA TGTGCCAGTAGTCCGGGGACAGGTCCTAACACTGAAGCTTTCTTT. This translates into CASSPGTGPNTEAFF.

The V call is TRBV14, the J call TRBJ2-2; no clear D. Trimming shortened V by 6 bases and J by 7 bases, and 12 bases separated the two germline ends. Germline assignment: CDR1 SGHDN and CDR2 FVKESK. This CDR3 spans 13 amino acids. CDR3: CASRRGRIGELFF. As DNA, the CDR3 is TGTGCCAGCAGGCGCGGTCGGATCGGGGAGCTGTTTTTT.

Only one count was recorded for this clone. This chain links TRBV7-6 with TRBJ2-5, with D possibly matching TRBD2 (5 bases). Germline loops: CDR1 SGHVS, CDR2 FNYEAQ. This CDR3 spans 12 amino acids. Trimming pared 4 bases from V and 4 bases from J, leaving 7 bases between. Here the CDR3 DNA reads TGTGCCAGCAGCTCCGAGGGAGAGACCCAGTACTTC. This gives the protein CASSSEGETQYF.

This chain connects TRBV7-2 to TRBJ2-7; D is undetermined. CDR1 and CDR2 (germline): SGHTA, FQGNSA. The CDR3 extends over 14 amino acids. Deletions cut 1 base from V and 0 bases from J, with 7 bases between. This CDR3 is CASSLVGNSYEQYF. The CDR3 DNA reads as TGTGCCAGCAGCTTAGTGGGGAACTCCTACGAGCAGTACTTC.

This sequence joins TRBV11-2 and TRBJ1-1, with TRBD1 matching over 7 bases. The trim removed 3 bases at V and 8 bases at J, leaving 6 bases unmatched. The CDR3 consists of 13 residues. Germline CDR1 and CDR2: SGHAT and FQNNGV. CDR3 coding DNA: TGTGCCAGCAGCTTTAACCAGGGGGGGGAAGCTTTCTTT. Protein: CASSFNQGGEAFF.

V usage is TRBV15 and J usage is TRBJ1-5, with no clear D. Germline V lookup: CDR1 LNHNV, CDR2 YYDKDF (reference sequence). The CDR3 sequence is 15 residues long. The V end lost 0 bases, the J end lost 2 bases, and 8 bases lay between the germline ends. Here the CDR3 DNA reads TGTGCCACCAGCAGAGATCTCGGGCGCAATCAGCCCCAGCATTTT. Translated, it gives CATSRDLGRNQPQHF.

The genes are TRBV9 and TRBJ1-1, with TRBD1 as a possible D gene (6 bases). CDR1 is SGDLS, CDR2 YYNGEE, per germline. V lost 0 bases and J lost 4, with 10 bases in between. The CDR3 contains 14 residues. CDR3 nucleotides: TGTGCCAGCAGCGTAGAGGGGGGGAGCACTGAAGCTTTCTTT. Translated, it gives CASSVEGGSTEAFF.

This clone appeared once. The chain couples TRBV19 to TRBJ1-2; D unclear. Trimming stripped 5 bases from V and 2 bases from J, with 9 bases between. The germline gives CDR1 LNHDA, CDR2 SQIVND (reference sequence). The CDR3 totals 13 residues. The CDR3 is CASSDRINYGYTF. Written as DNA, the CDR3 is TGTGCCAGTAGTGATAGGATAAACTATGGCTACACCTTC.

The chain has TRBV30 and TRBJ1-1; no firm D call. The V gene lost 1 base and the J gene lost 4 bases, with 7 bases spanning the gap. This CDR3 is built from 12 residues. Germline CDR1 is GTSNPN and CDR2 is SVGIG (reference sequence). The CDR3 sequence is CAWSGPPTEAFF. The CDR3 nucleotides read TGTGCCTGGAGTGGGCCCCCCACTGAAGCTTTCTTT.

V and J are TRBV6-2 or TRBV6-3 and TRBJ2-1, with D maybe TRBD2 (6 bases). The CDR3 extends over 15 amino acids. Germline V CDR1 and CDR2: MNHEY, SVGEGT. V was clipped by 0 bases and J by 9 bases, with 15 bases between them. The CDR3 region is CASSYSNGGVGEQFF. In DNA form, the CDR3 reads TGTGCCAGCAGTTACTCGAATGGAGGGGTCGGTGAGCAGTTCTTC.

This CDR3 is CASSLSPSGGYNEQFF. CDR3 in DNA: TGTGCCAGCAGCTTAAGTCCTAGCGGGGGTTACAATGAGCAGTTCTTC. The gene calls are TRBV7-3 and TRBJ2-1, with 10 bases fitting TRBD2. V lost 1 base and J lost 4; bases outside the gene matches: 4. CDR1 and CDR2 from the germline V gene are SGHTA and FQGTGA. CDR3 length equals 16 residues.

V and J are TRBV12-5 and TRBJ1-4, with D possibly TRBD1 on 6 matching bases. The CDR3 totals 16 residues. Germline V gene lookup returns CDR1 LGHNT and CDR2 FRNRAP. The V end was cut by 4 bases, the J end by 3 bases, with 15 bases between. The CDR3 DNA reads TGTGCTAGTGGTTCCCACCGGGACACTTCTAATGAAAAACTGTTTTTT. As protein: CASGSHRDTSNEKLFF. The variable domain in full, completed from reference TRBV12-5 and TRBJ1-4, reads DARVTQTPRHKVTEMGQEVTMRCQPILGHNTVFWYRQTMMQGLELLAYFRNRAPLDDSGMPKDRFSAEMPDATLATLKIQPSEPRDSAVYFCASGSHRDTSNEKLFFGSGTQLSVL.